Each of the 16 T cell receptor beta chains below was sequenced from the same sample in a study of blood T cell repertoires in COVID-19. Profiling relied on immunoSEQ multiplex PCR, and the TCRdb table lists in-frame clones only, not all of them. This sample has 200,000 to 250,000 clones, with 80% to 85% found just once. Source material: peripheral blood. The receptors here all came from a woman aged 55-69 years who had recovered from COVID-19.

The rearrangement joins TRBV5-1 to TRBJ1-1; TRBD1 matches 7 bases. Germline-derived CDR1 and CDR2 are SGHRS and YFSETQ. This CDR3 contains 16 residues. V dropped 4 bases and J dropped 0; count of bases not matched to a gene: 9. Here the CDR3 reads CASSVGTDGLNTEAFF. CDR3 in DNA: TGCGCCAGCAGCGTTGGGACAGATGGTTTGAACACTGAAGCTTTCTTT.

The chain joins TRBV3-1 (or the pseudogene TRBV3-2) to TRBJ2-7; D might be TRBD1 (6 bases). From germline, CDR1 is LGHDT and CDR2 YNNKEL (reference sequence). The V and J ends lost 3 bases and 0 bases respectively, with 9 bases between them. The CDR3 spans 14 residues. The CDR3 spells CASSHKGGSYEQYF. The CDR3 region has the DNA TGTGCCAGCAGCCATAAAGGGGGCTCCTACGAGCAGTACTTC.

The chain joins TRBV5-6 to TRBJ1-2; a possible D gene is TRBD1 (5 bases). In germline, CDR1 is SGHDT, CDR2 YYEEEE. V shed 4 bases and J shed 3 bases, with 10 bases lying between them. The CDR3 sequence is 13 residues long. For the CDR3, the DNA is TGTGCCAGCAGCCCGGCGGGGGACTATGGCTACACCTTC. Translating gives CASSPAGDYGYTF.

The chain uses TRBV3-1 (or the pseudogene TRBV3-2) and TRBJ1-1, with D perhaps matching TRBD1 (6 bases). From germline, CDR1 is LGHDT and CDR2 YNNKEL (reference sequence). The CDR3 sequence is 15 residues long. V was shortened by 2 bases and J by 0 bases, with 10 bases between the two germline ends. CDR3 in amino acids: CASSQTQGMNTEAFF. CDR3 DNA sequence: TGTGCCAGCAGCCAAACCCAGGGGATGAACACTGAAGCTTTCTTT.

The chain uses TRBV19 and TRBJ2-1, with D possibly being TRBD2 (7 bases). V lost 7 bases and J lost 7, with 11 bases in between. The CDR3 has 12 amino acids. CDR1 and CDR2 from the germline V gene are LNHDA and SQIVND (reference sequence). The DNA for the CDR3 is TGTGCCAGTACCGGGGGGCATAATGAGCAGTTCTTC. As protein: CASTGGHNEQFF.

The chain combines TRBV5-4 with TRBJ2-3, with a weak D call TRBD1 (5 bases). The germline CDR1 and CDR2 sequences are SGHNT and YYREEE (reference sequence). Trimming took 0 bases from V and 6 from J, leaving 5 bases between them. This CDR3 is built from 12 residues. CDR3 nucleotide sequence: TGTGCCAGCAGCTTGGGGGGCGATACGCAGTATTTT. It is translated as CASSLGGDTQYF. Supplemented by reference TRBV5-4 and TRBJ2-3, the full variable domain reads ETGVTQSPTHLIKTRGQQVTLRCSSQSGHNTVSWYQQALGQGPQFIFQYYREEENGRGNFPPRFSGLQFPNYSSELNVNALELDDSALYLCASSLGGDTQYFGPGTRLTVL.

This chain uses TRBV9 with TRBJ2-5; D is possibly TRBD1 (5 bases). Germline V gene data show CDR1 as SGDLS and CDR2 as YYNGEE. V was clipped by 0 bases and J by 2 bases, with 14 bases between them. This CDR3 spans 16 amino acids. CDR3 bases: TGTGCCAGCAGCGTAGCTCCCCAGGGTGGGCAAGAGACCCAGTACTTC. It translates to CASSVAPQGGQETQYF.

The gene calls are TRBV15 and TRBJ2-1, with D perhaps matching TRBD2 (6 bases). The V end was cut by 0 bases, the J end by 8 bases, with 11 bases between. Germline V gives CDR1 LNHNV, CDR2 YYDKDF (reference sequence). This CDR3 comprises 14 residues. CDR3 sequence: CATSRDGRGYEQFF. CDR3 nucleotide sequence: TGTGCCACCAGCAGAGATGGGCGGGGCTATGAGCAGTTCTTC. The entire variable domain, with the rest obtained from reference TRBV15 and TRBJ2-1, is as follows: DAMVIQNPRYQVTQFGKPVTLSCSQTLNHNVMYWYQQKSSQAPKLLFHYYDKDFNNEADTPDNFQSRRPNTSFCFLDIRSPGLGDTAMYLCATSRDGRGYEQFFGPGTRLTVL.

The chain couples TRBV30 to TRBJ1-5; the match to TRBD1 covers 11 bases. Germline trimming cut 2 bases from V and 4 bases from J; bases unmatched to any gene: 4. This CDR3 has 15 residues. CDR1 is GTSNPN and CDR2 is SVGIG in the germline V gene (reference sequence). CDR3 in amino acids: CAWSRDRGINQPQHF. The CDR3 DNA is TGTGCCTGGAGTCGGGACAGGGGGATAAATCAGCCCCAGCATTTT.

In its sample, this clone was seen a few times. The genes are TRBV11-2 and TRBJ2-2; weak D call: TRBD1 (6 bases). CDR1 and CDR2 from the germline V gene are SGHAT and FQNNGV. With 3 bases removed from V and 5 bases from J, the gap between germline ends came to 10 bases. The CDR3 is 14 amino acids. CDR3 DNA sequence: TGTGCCAGCAGCTTCCTCAGGGGTACCGGGGAGCTGTTTTTT. It encodes CASSFLRGTGELFF.

The chain links TRBV5-1 to TRBJ1-4, with D possibly matching TRBD1 (6 bases). The germline V gene encodes CDR1 SGHRS and CDR2 YFSETQ. Trimming shortened V by 0 bases and J by 6 bases, and 15 bases separated the two germline ends. This CDR3 has 16 residues. CDR3 protein: CASSLGPRGSDEKLFF. DNA of the CDR3: TGCGCCAGCAGCTTGGGACCCAGGGGTTCGGATGAAAAACTGTTTTTT.

The chain links TRBV27 to TRBJ1-1; 7 bases agree with TRBD1. This CDR3 region has 17 residues. CDR1 and CDR2 (germline): MNHEY, SMNVEV (reference sequence). Losses at the gene ends were 7 bases for V and 1 base for J; bases not matched to a gene: 15. CDR3 residues: CASMKGARGPSNTEAFF. CDR3 in DNA: TGTGCCAGCATGAAGGGGGCGCGGGGCCCGTCGAACACTGAAGCTTTCTTT.

The chain links TRBV14 to TRBJ2-7, with D perhaps TRBD1 (6 bases). V lost 4 bases to trimming and J lost 0 bases, with 10 bases between them. This CDR3 has 14 amino acids. Per germline, CDR1 SGHDN and CDR2 FVKESK. CDR3 in DNA: TGTGCCAGCAGCCGAACAGGGAGCTCCTACGAGCAGTACTTC. Amino acid sequence: CASSRTGSSYEQYF.

V and J are TRBV29-1 and TRBJ1-1; 9 nucleotides match TRBD1. This CDR3 comprises 14 residues. From germline, CDR1 is SQVTM and CDR2 ANQGSEA. The trim removed 7 bases at V and 3 bases at J, leaving 9 bases unmatched. CDR3 loop: CSAGQGIGYTEAFF. CDR3 coding DNA: TGCAGCGCCGGACAGGGGATAGGTTACACTGAAGCTTTCTTT.

The chain links TRBV9 to TRBJ1-1; D gene unclear. Germline CDR1 and CDR2: SGDLS and YYNGEE. The CDR3 consists of 15 residues. Trimming removed 4 bases at V and 2 bases at J, with 15 bases between. Here the CDR3 reads CASSPDGLPNTEAFF. The DNA of the CDR3 is TGTGCCAGCAGCCCCGACGGACTACCTAACACTGAAGCTTTCTTT.

This clone was recorded only once. The V and J genes are TRBV27 and TRBJ2-2; the D gene is possibly TRBD1 (6 bases). Trimming left V 7 bases short and J 4 bases short, with 19 bases between. The CDR3 extends over 16 amino acids. Looked up from germline, CDR1 is MNHEY and CDR2 is SMNVEV (reference sequence). For the CDR3, the DNA is TGTGCCAGCACCTCCTTACAGGGCCGAGGCACCGGGGAGCTGTTTTTT. Encoded protein: CASTSLQGRGTGELFF.